These 24 T cell receptor beta chains share one sample of origin, sequenced in a study of T cells in Graves' hyperthyroidism and ophthalmopathy. Regions amplified from RNA transcripts were the TCR beta CDR3 regions. During a first-round RT-PCR of the TCR CDR3, the HTBI primer set was used. TCRdb reprocessed the multiplex PCR reads via MiXCR and lists one record per CDR3 protein. The sample records 350,000 or so distinct CDR3 sequences, over 20% being singletons. Sequencing was done on a sample of blood. Source of these receptors: a woman in her forties or fifties with Graves' hyperthyroidism.

The table lists this clonotype with many counts. The V and J genes are TRBV2 and TRBJ1-1, with 9 bases lining up with TRBD1. The V and J ends lost 5 bases and 4 bases, in that order; junction bases with no gene match: 8. This CDR3 has 15 amino acids. In germline, CDR1 is SNHLY, CDR2 FYNNEI. The CDR3 bases are TGTGCCAGCAGTCCTTGGACAGGGGTGGGCACTGAAGCTTTCTTT. It codes for CASSPWTGVGTEAFF.

There are many counts of this clonotype. The chain carries TRBV3-1 and TRBJ1-1, with D possibly TRBD1 on 6 matching bases. The CDR3 spans 16 residues. Trimming removed 2 bases from V and 1 base from J, with 14 bases in between. Germline V gene lookup returns CDR1 LGHDT and CDR2 YNNKEL (reference sequence). CDR3 sequence: CASSQNGQLSNTEAFF. CDR3 coding DNA: TGTGCCAGCAGCCAAAATGGACAGCTGTCGAACACTGAAGCTTTCTTT.

At least ten counts were recorded for this clonotype. The rearrangement joins TRBV7-2 to TRBJ2-2; D uncertain. Trimming stripped 1 base from V and 3 bases from J, with 9 bases between. This CDR3 region has 15 residues. The V gene's germline CDR1 is SGHTA and CDR2 FQGNSA. This CDR3 reads CASSLGGRHTGELFF. The CDR3 DNA follows: TGTGCCAGCAGCTTAGGTGGCAGGCACACCGGGGAGCTGTTTTTT.

The gene calls are TRBV20-1 and TRBJ2-1, with D maybe TRBD1 (6 bases). This CDR3 region has 15 residues. V gave up 1 base and J gave up 4 bases, with 14 bases separating them. Germline CDR1 reads DFQATT; CDR2 reads SNEGSKA (reference sequence). CDR3 sequence reads: CSARGNRESYNEQFF. The CDR3 nucleotides are TGCAGTGCTAGAGGAAACAGGGAATCATACAATGAGCAGTTCTTC.

This clonotype was recorded a few times. Since a much larger clone is just one base distant, this may be a read error. The chain uses TRBV2 and TRBJ2-3, with 8 bases that match TRBD2. Germline V CDR1 and CDR2: SNHLY, FYNNEI. The CDR3 has 14 amino acids. This CDR3 is CASKAGVGTDTRYF. CDR3 DNA: TGTGCCAGCAAAGCGGGAGTCGGCACAGATACGCGGTATTTT.

This clonotype showed up many times. This chain uses TRBV11-3 with TRBJ1-2, with no clear D. The CDR3 runs to 15 residues. Trimming removed 1 base at V and 0 bases at J, with 9 bases between. The germline V gene encodes CDR1 SGHNT and CDR2 YENEEA. CDR3 DNA sequence: TGTGCCAGCAGCTTAGGCATCGCAACTAACTATGGCTACACCTTC. It yields the protein CASSLGIATNYGYTF.

The chain is built from TRBV2 and TRBJ2-1, with a possible D match to TRBD1 (11 bases). V lost 9 bases and J 4 bases, leaving 25 bases between the germline ends. This CDR3 spans 17 amino acids. CDR1 is SNHLY, CDR2 FYNNEI, per germline. For the CDR3, the DNA is TGTGCCAGAGGACAGGGGGCGGCTAGCGGGAGTTACAATGAGCAGTTCTTC. It is translated as CARGQGAASGSYNEQFF.

The chain carries TRBV19 and TRBJ2-1; weak D call: TRBD1 (6 bases). Per germline, CDR1 LNHDA and CDR2 SQIVND (reference sequence). The CDR3 loop spans 13 amino acids. V lost 6 bases, J lost 4 bases, and 10 bases lay in between. The CDR3 DNA reads TGTGCCAGTAGCAAGGACAGATACAATGAGCAGTTCTTC. Residues: CASSKDRYNEQFF. Full variable domain (missing parts from reference TRBV19 and TRBJ2-1): DGGITQSPKYLFRKEGQNVTLSCEQNLNHDAMYWYRQDPGQGLRLIYYSQIVNDFQKGDIAEGYSVSREKKESFPLTVTSAQKNPTAFYLCASSKDRYNEQFFGPGTRLTVL.

The genes are TRBV5-1 and TRBJ1-5; maybe TRBD1 (6 bases). Trimming shortened V by 2 bases and J by 0 bases, and 9 bases separated the two germline ends. The CDR3 loop spans 15 amino acids. CDR1 and CDR2 (germline): SGHRS, YFSETQ. The CDR3 nucleotides are TGCGCCAGCAGCTTATCAGGGGTTAGCAATCAGCCCCAGCATTTT. It translates to CASSLSGVSNQPQHF.

This clonotype was seen at least ten times. The chain joins TRBV7-2 to TRBJ2-1; the match to TRBD2 covers 11 bases. Germline V gene data show CDR1 as SGHTA and CDR2 as FQGNSA. The CDR3 loop spans 15 amino acids. V was pared by 4 bases and J by 6 bases, with 5 bases of the junction left unmatched. This CDR3 is CASSSPTSGGNEQFF. CDR3 nucleotides: TGTGCCAGCAGCTCCCCTACTAGCGGGGGCAATGAGCAGTTCTTC.

This clonotype occurred a few times. The chain carries TRBV13 and TRBJ1-4, with D possibly TRBD1 on 5 matching bases. Trimming stripped 5 bases from V and 8 bases from J, with 15 bases between. Germline CDR1 is PRHDT and CDR2 is FYEKMQ (reference sequence). The CDR3 contains 14 residues. The DNA for the CDR3 is TGTGCCAGCAGCATCGGGACGGCGGAGGAAAAACTGTTTTTT. Residues: CASSIGTAEEKLFF.

This clonotype was seen many times. CDR3 in DNA: TGTGCCAGCAGCTTACCGGGGGCGGACCGCAAAAACATTCAGTACTTC. It encodes CASSLPGADRKNIQYF. The chain combines TRBV7-9 with TRBJ2-4; D is tentatively TRBD1 or TRBD2 (6 bases each). The V end was cut by 2 bases, the J end by 3 bases, with 14 bases between. This CDR3 is built from 16 residues. Germline values: CDR1 SEHNR, CDR2 FQNEAQ (reference sequence).

This rearrangement joins TRBV30 to TRBJ1-6; D is ambiguous. CDR3 size: 13 residues. CDR1 and CDR2 (germline): GTSNPN, SVGIG (reference sequence). Between the trimmed V and J ends, which lost 4 bases and 7 bases, there was a span of 11 bases. CDR3 amino acids: CAWTEGGNSPLHF. CDR3 DNA sequence: TGTGCCTGGACCGAGGGCGGAAATTCACCCCTCCACTTT.

This clonotype occurred a few times. The chain combines TRBV5-5 with TRBJ1-1; 11 positions match TRBD1. CDR1 and CDR2 from the germline V gene are SGHKS and YYEKEE (reference sequence). Germline trimming cut 4 bases from V and 7 bases from J; bases unmatched to any gene: 6. The CDR3 is 14 amino acids. DNA of the CDR3: TGTGCCAGCAGCAAAGGACAGGGGGCAGATGAAGCTTTCTTT. Encoded protein: CASSKGQGADEAFF.

In its sample, this clonotype was seen many times. The rearrangement uses TRBV12-3 or TRBV12-4 and TRBJ2-5; 8 bases match TRBD2. This CDR3 has 16 residues. V shed 3 bases, J shed 5 bases, and the junction held 11 bases outside the gene matches. The CDR3 sequence is CASSFGSGTRGETQYF. The CDR3 nucleotides read TGTGCCAGCAGTTTTGGTAGCGGGACCCGAGGGGAGACCCAGTACTTC.

This chain uses TRBV19 with TRBJ1-1, with D perhaps TRBD1 (5 bases). V was shortened by 1 base and J by 2 bases, with 8 bases between the two germline ends. This CDR3 is 14 amino acids long. CDR1 is LNHDA, CDR2 SQIVND, per germline (reference sequence). CDR3: CASSIGQPNTEAFF. For the CDR3, the DNA is TGTGCCAGTAGTATAGGACAGCCTAACACTGAAGCTTTCTTT.

This clonotype was detected a few times. This chain connects TRBV6-5 to TRBJ1-2; no firm D call. Trimming stripped 0 bases from V and 6 bases from J, with 20 bases between. The germline gives CDR1 MNHEY, CDR2 SVGAGI. This CDR3 comprises 17 residues. The CDR3 spells CASSYSNSRAIGNGYTF. As DNA, the CDR3 is TGTGCCAGCAGTTACTCGAATTCGAGGGCCATCGGGAATGGCTACACCTTC.

This clonotype was seen many times. The chain links TRBV9 to TRBJ2-7; D not certain. Deletions cut 4 bases from V and 5 bases from J, with 7 bases between. Per germline, CDR1 SGDLS and CDR2 YYNGEE. There are 11 residues in the CDR3. The CDR3 spells CASSRGNEQYF. CDR3 nucleotide sequence: TGTGCCAGCAGCCGTGGGAACGAGCAGTACTTC.

This clonotype occurred many times. The chain combines TRBV2 with TRBJ2-2; TRBD2 aligns across 8 bases. Germline assignment: CDR1 SNHLY and CDR2 FYNNEI. The CDR3 is 15 amino acids. Unmatched junction bases numbered 6, after V lost 5 bases and J lost 4 bases. CDR3 bases: TGTGCCAGCAGTACGGGGGGGCTTGGCACCGGGGAGCTGTTTTTT. It translates to CASSTGGLGTGELFF.

The chain recombines TRBV14 with TRBJ2-7; 11 bases match TRBD2. J was trimmed by 6 bases and V by 4 bases; bases with no gene match: 8. The CDR3 is 15 amino acids. The germline V gene encodes CDR1 SGHDN and CDR2 FVKESK. This CDR3 reads CASSPFLAGGGEQYF. CDR3 nucleotide sequence: TGTGCCAGCAGCCCGTTCCTAGCGGGAGGAGGCGAGCAGTACTTC.

This clonotype was observed a handful of times. A read error may explain this, as a much larger clone is one base away. The chain joins TRBV11-2 to TRBJ2-7; unclear D gene. The CDR3 has 13 amino acids. The germline V gene has CDR1 SGHAT and CDR2 FQNNGV. For the CDR3, the DNA is TGTGCCAGCAGCTTTCGTAGCTCCTACGAGCAGCACTTC. This encodes CASSFRSSYEQHF.

This clonotype has at least ten counts. This rearrangement joins TRBV5-1 to TRBJ2-1; weak D call: TRBD2 (5 bases). From germline, CDR1 is SGHRS and CDR2 YFSETQ. This CDR3 region has 16 residues. V was trimmed by 1 base and J by 2 bases, leaving 13 bases between them. The CDR3 bases are TGCGCCAGCAGCTTGAGGTGGGAGTTTACCTACAATGAGCAGTTCTTC. Translated: CASSLRWEFTYNEQFF.

The CDR3 reads CASSLEGQTQYF. CDR3 nucleotide sequence: TGTGCCAGCAGTTTAGAGGGACAGACCCAGTACTTC. V usage is TRBV28 and J usage is TRBJ2-5; the D gene could be TRBD1 or TRBD2 (5 bases each). CDR1 is MDHEN and CDR2 is SYDVKM in the germline V gene. The length of the CDR3 is 12 residues. Trimming removed 2 bases at V and 6 bases at J, with 7 bases between.

This clonotype came up a few times. The J gene is TRBJ2-5, the V gene TRBV19, with D tentatively TRBD1 (6 bases). This CDR3 comprises 12 residues. Trimming cost V 8 bases and J 4 bases, with 11 bases left between them. CDR1 is LNHDA and CDR2 is SQIVND in the germline V gene (reference sequence). CDR3: CASRTVGETQYF. Here the CDR3 DNA reads TGTGCCAGTCGGACAGTCGGAGAGACCCAGTACTTC.